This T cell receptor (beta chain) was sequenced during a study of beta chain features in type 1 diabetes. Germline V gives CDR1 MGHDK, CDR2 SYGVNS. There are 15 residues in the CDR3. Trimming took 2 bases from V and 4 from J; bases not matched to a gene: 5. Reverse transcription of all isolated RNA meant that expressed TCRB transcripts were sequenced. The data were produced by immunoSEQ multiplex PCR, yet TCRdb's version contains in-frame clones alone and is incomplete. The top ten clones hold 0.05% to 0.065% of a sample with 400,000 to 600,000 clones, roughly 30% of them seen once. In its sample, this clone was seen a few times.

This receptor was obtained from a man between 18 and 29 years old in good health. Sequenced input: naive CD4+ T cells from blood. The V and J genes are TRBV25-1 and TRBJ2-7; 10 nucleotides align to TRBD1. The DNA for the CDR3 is TGTGCCAGCAGTGAAGATCGGGACAGGGGTTACGAGCAGTACTTC. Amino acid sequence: CASSEDRDRGYEQYF.